The 30 T cell receptor beta chains in this list originate from one sample, sequenced in a study of glioma-infiltrating T cells after dendritic cell vaccination. Indicated time point: after dendritic cell vaccination, including at tumor progression/relapse. TCRdb's copy holds only in-frame clones and misses some; the assay was immunoSEQ multiplex PCR. The profile shows approximately 93,000 clones, about 85% of them singletons. The material sequenced was blood, taken after dendritic cell vaccination. The receptors were sampled from a human donor with glioblastoma.

The chain uses TRBV29-1 and TRBJ1-6; possible D gene TRBD1, 5 bases. This CDR3 spans 13 amino acids. Germline V lookup: CDR1 SQVTM, CDR2 ANQGSEA. V shed 4 bases and J shed 5 bases, with 9 bases lying between them. CDR3 DNA: TGCAGCGTTGTCGAGGACAATAATTCACCCCTCCACTTT. Residues: CSVVEDNNSPLHF.

The V gene is TRBV5-1, the J gene TRBJ2-5, with 7 nucleotides matching TRBD2. This CDR3 comprises 14 residues. The V and J ends lost 2 bases and 3 bases, in that order; junction bases with no gene match: 4. Per the germline V gene, CDR1 is SGHRS and CDR2 is YFSETQ. In DNA, the CDR3 is TGCGCCAGCAGCTTACTAGCGCGGGAAGAGACCCAGTACTTC. Its protein is CASSLLAREETQYF.

The rearrangement uses TRBV28 and TRBJ1-5; 8 nucleotides line up with TRBD1. The length of the CDR3 is 12 residues. The germline V gene encodes CDR1 MDHEN and CDR2 SYDVKM. The V and J ends lost 8 bases and 15 bases, in that order; junction bases with no gene match: 12. DNA of the CDR3: TGTGCCAGCTCGGGAGACGACAGGGGTCGGCATTTT. It is translated as CASSGDDRGRHF.

This chain joins TRBV5-4 and TRBJ2-1, with D perhaps matching TRBD2 (6 bases). Trimming took 7 bases from V and 5 from J, leaving 19 bases between them. The germline gives CDR1 SGHNT, CDR2 YYREEE (reference sequence). This CDR3 is 15 amino acids long. The DNA for the CDR3 is TGTGCCAGCCTTGGCCCTGGGGGGAGGAACAATGAGCAGTTCTTC. Its protein is CASLGPGGRNNEQFF.

This chain uses TRBV19 with TRBJ2-1; TRBD2 is a possible D gene (7 bases). V lost 5 bases and J 2 bases, leaving 16 bases between the germline ends. The CDR3 loop spans 16 amino acids. Per the germline V gene, CDR1 is LNHDA and CDR2 is SQIVND (reference sequence). The CDR3 loop is CASSPLGGPAYNEQFF. DNA for the CDR3: TGTGCCAGTAGTCCCTTGGGGGGGCCTGCCTACAATGAGCAGTTCTTC.

The chain carries TRBV5-8 and TRBJ1-1, with D unclear. V was trimmed by 1 base and J by 4 bases, leaving 5 bases between them. CDR3 length equals 12 residues. In germline, CDR1 is SGHTS, CDR2 YDEGEE. Here the CDR3 reads CASSLTSTEAFF. As DNA, the CDR3 is TGTGCCAGCAGCTTGACAAGCACTGAAGCTTTCTTT. The full variable domain, its missing parts supplied by reference TRBV5-8 and TRBJ1-1, is EAGVTQSPTHLIKTRGQQATLRCSPISGHTSVYWYQQALGLGLQFLLWYDEGEERNRGNFPPRFSGRQFPNYSSELNVNALELEDSALYLCASSLTSTEAFFGQGTRLTVV.

The CDR3 reads CASSPGARDGYTF. The CDR3 DNA sequence: TGTGCCAGCAGCCCCGGAGCGAGAGATGGCTACACCTTC. V and J are TRBV7-3 and TRBJ1-2, with D hard to call. V dropped 5 bases and J dropped 6 bases, with 13 bases sitting between them. This CDR3 comprises 13 residues. Germline CDR1 and CDR2: SGHTA and FQGTGA.

The chain combines TRBV6-5 with TRBJ2-1; TRBD2 aligns across 10 bases. This CDR3 contains 16 residues. CDR1 MNHEY and CDR2 SVGAGI come from the germline V gene. The V and J ends lost 3 bases and 9 bases, in that order; junction bases with no gene match: 11. CDR3 region: CASSYSLAGDESEQFF. CDR3 DNA sequence: TGTGCCAGCAGTTATTCCCTAGCGGGAGATGAAAGTGAGCAGTTCTTC.

V gene TRBV25-1 combines with J gene TRBJ2-5, with D tentatively TRBD2 (6 bases). The DNA end favors TRBJ2-7, so the J call may be wrong. The CDR3 length is 16 residues. CDR1 and CDR2 from the germline V gene are MGHDK and SYGVNS. Here the CDR3 DNA reads TGTGCCAGCAGTGATGGAGGGAGGAGTAGCTCCTACGAGCAGTACTTC. Translating gives CASSDGGRSSSYEQYF.

The chain uses TRBV7-9 and TRBJ1-1, with TRBD1 identical over 9 bases. CDR1 is SEHNR and CDR2 is FQNEAQ in the germline V gene (reference sequence). The CDR3 is made up of 15 amino acids. The V gene end was trimmed by 4 bases and the J gene end by 6 bases; junction bases not matched to a gene: 9. CDR3 coding DNA: TGTGCCAGCAGCTCCGGGACAGGGTCAAGCGCTGAAGCTTTCTTT. Translating gives CASSSGTGSSAEAFF.

This clone was detected once. The chain couples TRBV9 to TRBJ1-5; the D gene is possibly TRBD1 (6 bases). V lost 0 bases and J lost 4, with 8 bases in between. The CDR3 runs 14 residues. The germline V gene encodes CDR1 SGDLS and CDR2 YYNGEE. CDR3 DNA sequence: TGTGCCAGCAGCGTAGGCGACAGGAATCAGCCCCAGCATTTT. Its translation is CASSVGDRNQPQHF.

The chain employs TRBV20-1 and TRBJ2-7; D possibly corresponds to TRBD1 (6 bases). From germline, CDR1 is DFQATT and CDR2 SNEGSKA (reference sequence). The CDR3 is made up of 10 amino acids. V lost 2 bases to trimming and J lost 9 bases, with 8 bases between them. In nucleotides, the CDR3 is TGCAGTGCTAGAATGGACAGGCAGTACTTC. Residues: CSARMDRQYF.

The chain is built from TRBV6-1 and TRBJ2-1; D possibly corresponds to TRBD2 (5 bases). Germline loops: CDR1 MNHNS, CDR2 SASEGT. The CDR3 sequence is 13 residues long. V was cut by 8 bases and J by 7 bases, with 15 bases left in between. This chain's CDR3 is CASAGIRGNEQFF. CDR3 sequence (DNA): TGTGCCAGCGCCGGGATTCGAGGGAATGAGCAGTTCTTC.

The sample holds a few counts of this clone. The chain carries TRBV2 and TRBJ1-2; D is unclear. Trimming left V 4 bases short and J 4 bases short, with 4 bases between. The CDR3 extends over 11 amino acids. Per germline, CDR1 SNHLY and CDR2 FYNNEI. Here the CDR3 reads CASSAIYGYTF. The CDR3 bases are TGTGCCAGCAGTGCCATCTATGGCTACACCTTC.

Notes on this clone: A read error may account for a junction end that differs from germline. The chain couples TRBV9 to TRBJ2-3, with 10 bases lining up with TRBD2. This CDR3 comprises 17 residues. Germline lookup yields CDR1 SGDLS and CDR2 YYNGEE. The CDR3 nucleotides read TGTGCCAGCAGTGTAGCGGGGGGAAGCCATAGCACAGATACGCAGTATTTT. It encodes CASSVAGGSHSTDTQYF. The full variable domain, with the rest looked up from reference TRBV9 and TRBJ2-3, is DSGVTQTPKHLITATGQRVTLRCSPRSGDLSVYWYQQSLDQGLQFLIQYYNGEERAKGNILERFSAQQFPDLHSELNLSSLELGDSALYFCASSVAGGSHSTDTQYFGPGTRLTVL.

A word on this clone: The sample has other DNA sequences that encode this CDR3 too. V is TRBV5-6 and J is TRBJ2-3, with 12 bases that match TRBD2. J lost 0 bases, V lost 2 bases, and 4 bases had no gene match. Germline CDR1 SGHDT, CDR2 YYEEEE. This CDR3 has 17 residues. The CDR3 spells CASSLLAGGTSTDTQYF. CDR3 coding DNA: TGTGCCAGCAGCTTACTAGCGGGAGGAACTAGCACAGATACGCAGTATTTT. Full variable domain (outside the CDR3, taken from reference TRBV5-6 and TRBJ2-3): DAGVTQSPTHLIKTRGQQVTLRCSPKSGHDTVSWYQQALGQGPQFIFQYYEEEERQRGNFPDRFSGHQFPNYSSELNVNALLLGDSALYLCASSLLAGGTSTDTQYFGPGTRLTVL.

The chain links TRBV28 to TRBJ2-3; 13 bases fit TRBD2. This CDR3 is built from 19 residues. Germline loops: CDR1 MDHEN, CDR2 SYDVKM. V shed 6 bases, J shed 0 bases, and the junction held 12 bases outside the gene matches. The CDR3, as DNA: TGTGCCAGCAGAGGACAGATCGGGACTAGCGGGACAAGCACAGATACGCAGTATTTT. Its translation: CASRGQIGTSGTSTDTQYF.

The rearrangement joins TRBV5-1 to TRBJ2-5; perhaps TRBD2 as D (7 bases). Trimming took off 0 bases at V and 1 base at J, with 10 bases between the two ends. This CDR3 region has 15 residues. Germline loops: CDR1 SGHRS, CDR2 YFSETQ. CDR3 coding DNA: TGCGCCAGCAGCTTGGAGGGGGGGGCCCAAGAGACCCAGTACTTC. It translates to CASSLEGGAQETQYF.

The chain is built from TRBV7-4 and TRBJ2-1, with 13 bases lining up with TRBD2. V lost 1 base and J lost 4; bases outside the gene matches: 4. This CDR3 comprises 17 residues. Germline lookup yields CDR1 SGHVT and CDR2 SQSDAQ. CDR3 coding DNA: TGTGCCAGCAGCTTAGACGGACTAGCGGGAGATTACAATGAGCAGTTCTTC. Protein: CASSLDGLAGDYNEQFF.

The chain carries TRBV7-7 and TRBJ2-5; 7 bases line up with TRBD1. The germline gives CDR1 SSHAT, CDR2 FNYEAQ (reference sequence). CDR3 length: 14 amino acids. V lost 3 bases, J lost 2 bases, and 3 bases stayed unmatched. CDR3 nucleotide sequence: TGTGCCAGCAGCTTCGGACAGGAGCAAGAGACCCAGTACTTC. Translated, it gives CASSFGQEQETQYF.

The chain links TRBV19 to TRBJ2-3, with 16 bases matching TRBD2. This CDR3 region has 16 residues. CDR1 and CDR2 (germline): LNHDA, SQIVND (reference sequence). V dropped 6 bases and J dropped 4; count of bases not matched to a gene: 4. CDR3 coding DNA: TGTGCCAGTAGCCCGGGACTAGCGGGAGGGGCAGATACGCAGTATTTT. This gives the protein CASSPGLAGGADTQYF.

The genes are TRBV7-9 and TRBJ2-1; D is perhaps TRBD2 (5 bases). The V and J ends lost 5 bases and 0 bases respectively, with 14 bases between them. Germline assignment: CDR1 SEHNR and CDR2 FQNEAQ (reference sequence). The CDR3 extends over 16 amino acids. CDR3 DNA: TGTGCCAGCAGCCCTACTGCGGGTAGCTCCTACAATGAGCAGTTCTTC. The encoded protein is CASSPTAGSSYNEQFF.

The chain uses TRBV7-3 and TRBJ2-2; 11 bases are shared with TRBD2. Germline V gene lookup returns CDR1 SGHTA and CDR2 FQGTGA. After removal of 1 base from V and 0 bases from J, the junction contained 10 bases not matched to a gene. This CDR3 has 20 residues. The CDR3 protein is CASSLIPGLAEIANTGELFF. The CDR3 DNA is TGTGCCAGCAGCTTAATACCGGGACTAGCGGAAATAGCGAACACCGGGGAGCTGTTTTTT.

The chain employs TRBV27 and TRBJ2-3; 10 nucleotides line up with TRBD1. V trimming: 3 bases; J trimming: 4 bases; junction bases outside the gene matches: 7. The CDR3 loop spans 16 amino acids. Germline CDR1 is MNHEY and CDR2 is SMNVEV (reference sequence). The CDR3 sequence is CASSFGTGDPPDTQYF. CDR3 DNA sequence: TGTGCCAGCAGTTTCGGGACAGGGGATCCTCCAGATACGCAGTATTTT.

This chain's CDR3 is CASSLRGAPGGYTF. CDR3 DNA sequence: TGTGCCAGCAGCCTCAGGGGTGCCCCGGGTGGCTACACCTTC. V usage is TRBV5-8 and J usage is TRBJ1-2; perhaps TRBD1 as D (6 bases). Germline V gene sequence: CDR1 SGHTS, CDR2 YDEGEE. V dropped 4 bases and J dropped 7 bases, with 17 bases sitting between them. This CDR3 contains 14 residues.

The chain has TRBV5-4 and TRBJ2-3, with no clear D. This CDR3 is built from 16 residues. Trimming left V 5 bases short and J 1 base short, with 17 bases between. In germline, CDR1 is SGHNT, CDR2 YYREEE (reference sequence). CDR3 sequence reads: CASSFRLSSGTDTQYF. CDR3 in DNA: TGTGCCAGCAGTTTTAGACTGAGCTCAGGCACAGATACGCAGTATTTT.

In this sample, this clone turned up once. The genes are TRBV2 and TRBJ2-2, with TRBD1 matching over 7 bases. CDR1 is SNHLY and CDR2 is FYNNEI in the germline V gene. The CDR3 runs 14 residues. V lost 10 bases to trimming and J lost 1 base; unmatched junction nucleotides: 6. Here the CDR3 reads CAITGTENTGELFF. In DNA form, the CDR3 reads TGTGCCATCACCGGGACAGAGAACACCGGGGAGCTGTTTTTT.

V and J are TRBV5-1 and TRBJ2-1; D might be TRBD2 (5 bases). The V gene lost 1 base and the J gene lost 4 bases, with 9 bases spanning the gap. Germline loops: CDR1 SGHRS, CDR2 YFSETQ. The length of the CDR3 is 14 residues. The DNA of the CDR3 is TGCGCCAGCAGCTTGACTAGGAGTTACAATGAGCAGTTCTTC. Translating it yields CASSLTRSYNEQFF.

This clone is a singleton in its sample. The chain carries TRBV18 and TRBJ2-3; 8 bases are shared with TRBD2. V was pared by 2 bases and J by 5 bases, with 12 bases of the junction left unmatched. The CDR3 runs to 17 residues. Germline CDR1 reads KGHSH; CDR2 reads LQKENI. The DNA for the CDR3 is TGTGCCAGCTCACCAGCCTACGCAGCGGGAGAAGGAGATACGCAGTATTTT. Translated: CASSPAYAAGEGDTQYF.

The chain employs TRBV7-2 and TRBJ2-7; TRBD2 is a possible D gene (6 bases). The germline CDR1 and CDR2 sequences are SGHTA and FQGNSA. The ends were cut back, 5 bases at V and 3 bases at J, with 17 bases in the middle. CDR3 length: 15 residues. This CDR3 reads CASSQRAGSLYEQYF. Written as DNA, the CDR3 is TGTGCCAGCAGCCAACGTGCGGGATCCCTCTACGAGCAGTACTTC. The full variable domain, completed using reference TRBV7-2 and TRBJ2-7, is GAGVSQSPSNKVTEKGKDVELRCDPISGHTALYWYRQSLGQGLEFLIYFQGNSAPDKSGLPSDRFSAERTGGSVSTLTIQRTQQEDSAVYLCASSQRAGSLYEQYFGPGTRLTVT.